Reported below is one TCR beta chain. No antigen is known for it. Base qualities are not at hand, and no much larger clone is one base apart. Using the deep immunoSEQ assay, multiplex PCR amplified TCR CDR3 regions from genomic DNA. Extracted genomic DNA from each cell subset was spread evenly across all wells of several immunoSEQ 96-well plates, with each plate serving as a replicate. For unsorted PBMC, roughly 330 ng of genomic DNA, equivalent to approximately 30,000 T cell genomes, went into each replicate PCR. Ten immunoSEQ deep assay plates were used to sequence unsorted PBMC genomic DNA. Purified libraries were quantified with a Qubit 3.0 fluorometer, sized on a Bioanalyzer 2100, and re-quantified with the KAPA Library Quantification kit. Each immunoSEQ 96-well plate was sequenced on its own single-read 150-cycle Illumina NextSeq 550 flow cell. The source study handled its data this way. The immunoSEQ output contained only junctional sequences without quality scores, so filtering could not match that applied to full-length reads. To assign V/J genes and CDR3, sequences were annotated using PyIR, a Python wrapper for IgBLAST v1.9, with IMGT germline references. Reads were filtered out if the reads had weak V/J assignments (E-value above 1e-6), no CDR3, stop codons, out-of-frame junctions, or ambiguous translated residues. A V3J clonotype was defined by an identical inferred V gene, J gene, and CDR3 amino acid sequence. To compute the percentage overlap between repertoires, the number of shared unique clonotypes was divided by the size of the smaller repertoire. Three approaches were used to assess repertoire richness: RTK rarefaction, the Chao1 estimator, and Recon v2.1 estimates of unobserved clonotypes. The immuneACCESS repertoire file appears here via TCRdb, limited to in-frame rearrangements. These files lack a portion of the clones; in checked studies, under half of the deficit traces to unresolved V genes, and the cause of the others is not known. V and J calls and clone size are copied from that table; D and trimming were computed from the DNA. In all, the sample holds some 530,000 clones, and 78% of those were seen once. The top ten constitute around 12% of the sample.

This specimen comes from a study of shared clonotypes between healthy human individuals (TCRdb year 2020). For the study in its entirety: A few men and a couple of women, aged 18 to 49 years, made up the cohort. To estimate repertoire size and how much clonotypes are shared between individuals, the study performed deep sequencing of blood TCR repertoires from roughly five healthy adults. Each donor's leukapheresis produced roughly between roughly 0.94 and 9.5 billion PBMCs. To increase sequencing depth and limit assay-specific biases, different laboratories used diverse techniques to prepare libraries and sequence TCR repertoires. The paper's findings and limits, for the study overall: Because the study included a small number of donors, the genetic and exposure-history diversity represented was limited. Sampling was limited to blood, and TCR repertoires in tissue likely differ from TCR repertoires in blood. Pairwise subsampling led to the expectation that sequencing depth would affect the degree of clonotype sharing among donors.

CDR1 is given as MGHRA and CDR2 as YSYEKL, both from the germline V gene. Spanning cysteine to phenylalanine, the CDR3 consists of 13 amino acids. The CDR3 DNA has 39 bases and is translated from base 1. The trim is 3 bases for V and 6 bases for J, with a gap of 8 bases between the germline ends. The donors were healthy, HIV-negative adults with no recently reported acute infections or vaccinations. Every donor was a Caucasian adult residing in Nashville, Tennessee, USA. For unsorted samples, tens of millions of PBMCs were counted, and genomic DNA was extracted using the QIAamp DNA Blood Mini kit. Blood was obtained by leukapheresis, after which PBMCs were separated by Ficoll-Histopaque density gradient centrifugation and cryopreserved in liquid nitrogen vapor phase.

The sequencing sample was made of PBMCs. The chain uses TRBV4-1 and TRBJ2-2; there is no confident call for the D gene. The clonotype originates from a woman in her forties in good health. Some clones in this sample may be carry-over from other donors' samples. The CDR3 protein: CASSHPRPGELFF. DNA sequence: TGCGCCAGCAGCCACCCCCGACCCGGGGAGCTGTTTTTT.